These T cell receptor beta chains were read from a single sample in a study of blood T cell repertoires in COVID-19. Using immunoSEQ multiplex PCR, the repertoire was profiled, and TCRdb retains in-frame clones only, with some absent. The table has about 74,000 clones, roughly 86% seen once. Sequenced: peripheral blood. These receptors were taken from a man aged 70 or older with acute or convalescent COVID-19. Each CDR3 is given with its conserved first and last residue. Fields, in order: clone size, D gene, V gene, J gene, CDR3 protein, CDR3 DNA. A D gene is named only where the DNA matches it firmly. Expanded clones get a size class; other rows say once, few or many, or leave the size out.

.	TRBD1	TRBV9	TRBJ2-7	CASSPGIRDRRFNEQYF	TGTGCCAGCAGCCCTGGAATCCGGGACAGACGTTTTAACGAGCAGTACTTC
.	TRBD2	TRBV11-2	TRBJ2-1	CASSLVGSGRVGGEQFF	TGTGCCAGCAGCTTAGTGGGAAGCGGGAGAGTAGGAGGTGAGCAGTTCTTC
.	.	TRBV27	TRBJ2-7	CASSLRDSKYEQYF	TGTGCCAGCAGTTTACGGGACTCTAAATACGAGCAGTACTTC
.	TRBD2	TRBV12-5	TRBJ2-1	CASGLTLAGVNEQFF	TGTGCTAGTGGTTTGACCCTAGCGGGGGTTAATGAGCAGTTCTTC
.	.	TRBV6-5	TRBJ1-1	CASSYRERGTEAFF	TGTGCCAGCAGTTATAGGGAACGGGGAACTGAAGCTTTCTTT
few	.	TRBV7-8	TRBJ1-6	CASSLVGGGNSPLHF	TGTGCCAGCAGCTTAGTGGGAGGCGGTAATTCACCCCTCCACTTT
.	TRBD1	TRBV28	TRBJ1-5	CASSSPGQSRNQPQHF	TGTGCCAGCAGTTCCCCGGGACAGAGTCGCAATCAGCCCCAGCATTTT
.	.	TRBV25-1	TRBJ2-4	CASSEYGGSGIQYF	TGTGCCAGCAGTGAATATGGAGGTTCGGGCATTCAGTACTTC
.	.	TRBV29-1	TRBJ1-3	CSVVPDTKAGNTIYF	TGCAGCGTTGTTCCGGACACCAAGGCTGGAAACACCATATATTTT
.	.	TRBV18	TRBJ1-3	CASSPQTRDLSGNTIYF	TGTGCCAGCTCACCACAAACGCGGGACCTCTCTGGAAACACCATATATTTT
.	TRBD1	TRBV6-2/TRBV6-3	TRBJ1-6	CASSDLTGANSPLHF	TGTGCCAGCAGTGACTTGACAGGGGCGAATTCACCCCTCCACTTT
once	TRBD1	TRBV6-6	TRBJ2-1	CASSYSDRGLYNEQFF	TGTGCCAGCAGTTACTCGGACAGGGGACTATACAATGAGCAGTTCTTC
.	TRBD2	TRBV24-1	TRBJ2-1	CATSDSGLAGGREQFF	TGTGCCACCAGTGATTCAGGACTAGCGGGAGGTCGTGAGCAGTTCTTC
.	.	TRBV29-1	TRBJ2-7	CSVGWAHEQYF	TGCAGCGTGGGTTGGGCCCACGAGCAGTACTTC
.	TRBD1	TRBV11-3	TRBJ2-1	CASSPRQGAHPYNEQFF	TGTGCCAGCAGCCCGCGTCAGGGGGCACATCCCTACAATGAGCAGTTCTTC
.	TRBD2	TRBV5-4	TRBJ2-3	CASSRWTSGISDTQYF	TGTGCCAGCAGCAGATGGACTAGCGGGATCTCGGATACGCAGTATTTT
.	.	TRBV7-2	TRBJ2-7	CASSLGLALEQYF	TGTGCCAGCAGCTTAGGGCTAGCGCTAGAGCAGTACTTC
.	.	TRBV6-2/TRBV6-3	TRBJ2-7	CASSYSTQTYEQYF	TGTGCCAGCAGTTACTCGACACAGACCTACGAGCAGTACTTC
.	TRBD1	TRBV3-1/TRBV3-2	TRBJ1-1	CASSHSDRGGAFF	TGTGCCAGCAGCCATTCGGACAGGGGGGGAGCTTTCTTT
.	TRBD1	TRBV12-3/TRBV12-4	TRBJ2-7	CASRPPGQGEQYF	TGTGCCAGCAGGCCTCCGGGACAGGGGGAGCAGTACTTC
few	.	TRBV9	TRBJ1-1	CASSGWRGNTEAFF	TGTGCCAGCAGCGGGTGGCGGGGGAACACTGAAGCTTTCTTT
.	TRBD1	TRBV19	TRBJ2-7	CASSMGQGQYF	TGTGCCAGTAGTATGGGACAGGGACAGTACTTC
once	.	TRBV18	TRBJ1-1	CASSPVATEAFF	TGTGCCAGCTCACCGGTAGCGACTGAAGCTTTCTTT
.	TRBD2	TRBV3-1/TRBV3-2	TRBJ2-2	CASRSGTGSGELFF	TGTGCCAGCCGTAGCGGGACCGGCTCCGGGGAGCTGTTTTTT
few	TRBD2	TRBV5-4	TRBJ2-6	CASSWGGDARANVLTF	TGTGCCAGCAGCTGGGGAGGGGACGCTAGGGCCAACGTCCTGACTTTC
.	.	TRBV7-3	TRBJ2-2	CASSQSLASNTGELFF	TGTGCCAGCAGCCAGTCTCTAGCTTCGAACACCGGGGAGCTGTTTTTT
.	.	TRBV9	TRBJ2-3	CASSVRGQRTDTQYF	TGTGCCAGCAGCGTGCGAGGACAGAGAACAGATACGCAGTATTTT
.	.	TRBV2	TRBJ2-6	CASSDRTGANVLTF	TGTGCCAGCAGTGACAGAACTGGGGCCAACGTCCTGACTTTC
.	.	TRBV7-9	TRBJ2-7	CASSSSRTDYEQYF	TGTGCCAGCAGCTCGAGTCGGACAGACTACGAGCAGTACTTC
.	.	TRBV28	TRBJ1-1	CASILGQGWTEAFF	TGTGCCAGCATCTTAGGGCAGGGGTGGACTGAAGCTTTCTTT
.	.	TRBV6-1	TRBJ2-1	CASSEVSSYNEQFF	TGTGCCAGCAGTGAAGTGAGCTCCTACAATGAGCAGTTCTTC
.	TRBD1	TRBV11-2	TRBJ2-7	CAGSLSLTGEYEQYF	TGTGCCGGCAGCTTATCTCTCACAGGGGAGTACGAGCAGTACTTC
once	.	TRBV5-1	TRBJ2-1	CASSAVSQGPGGYVKFF	TGCGCCAGCAGCGCAGTCTCCCAGGGCCCAGGGGGGTATGTTAAGTTCTTC
.	.	TRBV24-1	TRBJ2-7	CATSDPKLGEQYF	TGTGCCACCAGTGATCCCAAGCTCGGGGAGCAGTACTTC
.	.	TRBV5-1	TRBJ2-5	CASSLNSETQYF	TGCGCCAGCAGCTTGAACTCAGAGACCCAGTACTTC
.	.	TRBV5-1	TRBJ2-2	CASSLDTNTGELFF	TGCGCCAGCAGCTTGGACACGAACACCGGGGAGCTGTTTTTT
.	TRBD2	TRBV6-2/TRBV6-3	TRBJ2-5	CASSYGGLGGETQYF	TGTGCCAGCAGTTATGGCGGACTAGGTGGAGAGACCCAGTACTTC
once	TRBD2	TRBV2	TRBJ2-3	CASSPRTSGPEQYF	TGTGCCAGCAGTCCGAGGACTAGCGGCCCCGAGCAGTATTTT
.	.	TRBV19	TRBJ1-5	CASSRGQGLGNQPQHF	TGTGCCAGTAGTAGGGGGCAGGGGTTGGGAAATCAGCCCCAGCATTTT
.	TRBD1	TRBV19	TRBJ1-6	CASSMNRGQNSPLHF	TGTGCCAGTAGTATGAACAGGGGACAGAATTCACCCCTCCACTTT
.	.	TRBV9	TRBJ2-3	CASSVATFQGPTDTQYF	TGTGCCAGCAGCGTAGCTACCTTTCAGGGTCCCACAGATACGCAGTATTTT
.	.	TRBV6-6	TRBJ1-1	CASSYDRGGRTEAFF	TGTGCCAGCAGTTACGATAGGGGAGGGAGAACTGAAGCTTTCTTT
.	TRBD2	TRBV25-1	TRBJ2-7	CASRTSGSYEQYF	TGTGCCAGCAGGACTAGCGGCTCCTACGAGCAGTACTTC
few	TRBD1	TRBV19	TRBJ1-1	CASSTETGREAFF	TGTGCCAGTAGTACGGAGACAGGGCGTGAAGCTTTCTTT
many	TRBD1	TRBV28	TRBJ1-6	CASSQRTGYNSPLHF	TGTGCCAGCAGCCAACGGACAGGCTATAATTCACCCCTCCACTTT
.	.	TRBV6-6	TRBJ2-1	CASTTGISYNEQFF	TGTGCCAGCACTACAGGGATCTCCTACAATGAGCAGTTCTTC
.	TRBD1	TRBV5-8	TRBJ1-3	CASSVGQGPFSGNTIYF	TGTGCCAGCAGCGTCGGACAGGGACCGTTCTCTGGAAACACCATATATTTT
.	TRBD2	TRBV7-6	TRBJ2-7	CASSSTPTSGVGEQYF	TGTGCCAGCAGCTCTACACCGACTAGCGGGGTGGGAGAGCAGTACTTC
.	.	TRBV10-1	TRBJ2-1	CASSESGGWEQFF	TGCGCCAGCAGTGAGTCTGGCGGGTGGGAGCAGTTCTTC
.	TRBD2	TRBV7-3	TRBJ2-3	CASSLRPLASGRSTDTQYF	TGTGCCAGCAGCTTAAGACCCCTAGCGAGCGGGAGAAGCACAGATACGCAGTATTTT
.	.	TRBV6-7	TRBJ1-2	CASTSRGQGGGYTF	TGTGCCAGCACCTCCCGCGGCCAGGGTGGTGGCTACACCTTC
.	.	TRBV19	TRBJ2-3	CASSQGTDTQYF	TGTGCCAGTAGTCAGGGCACAGATACGCAGTATTTT
.	TRBD1	TRBV6-5	TRBJ1-4	CASRRTGDEKLFF	TGTGCCAGCAGACGGACAGGGGATGAAAAACTGTTTTTT
.	TRBD2	TRBV5-1	TRBJ2-4	CASSSIAGKNIQYF	TGCGCCAGCAGCTCAATAGCGGGCAAAAACATTCAGTACTTC
.	.	TRBV14	TRBJ1-1	CASSERVLGGSEAFF	TGTGCCAGCAGCGAAAGGGTCCTGGGGGGGTCTGAAGCTTTCTTT
few	TRBD2	TRBV2	TRBJ2-2	CASSDPGLAAGELFF	TGTGCCAGCAGTGACCCGGGACTAGCTGCCGGGGAGCTGTTTTTT
once	TRBD1	TRBV6-5	TRBJ1-5	CASSRQGSNQPQHF	TGTGCCAGCAGTCGACAGGGAAGCAATCAGCCCCAGCATTTT
.	.	TRBV2	TRBJ1-5	CASSGGPRDQPQHF	TGTGCCAGCAGTGGAGGGCCCCGAGATCAGCCCCAGCATTTT
.	TRBD2	TRBV5-1	TRBJ2-3	CASSLNTGTSADTQYF	TGCGCCAGCAGCCTCAACACAGGGACTAGCGCAGATACGCAGTATTTT
.	.	TRBV28	TRBJ1-2	CASSLDTHGDTF	TGTGCCAGCAGCCTCGACACCCACGGGGACACCTTC